The 10 T cell receptor beta chains listed next were all sequenced from one sample in a study of blood T cells in healthy people across ages. For the second PCR, which ran for about 7 to 11 cycles, a sample-barcoded 5' primer and a J-beta primer mix were used. TCRdb itself ran the 5' RACE reads through MiXCR, one entry per CDR3 protein. Of about 1.4 million distinct CDR3 sequences listed, around 59% are singletons. Sequencing used blood. The receptors come from a man younger than 35 in good health.

The gene calls are TRBV7-9 and TRBJ2-5, with 9 bases aligning to TRBD1. CDR1 and CDR2 (germline): SEHNR, FQNEAQ (reference sequence). The V and J ends lost 1 base and 4 bases, in that order; junction bases with no gene match: 7. This CDR3 has 16 residues. CDR3 loop: CASSLGDRAQRETQYF. The CDR3 bases are TGTGCCAGCAGCTTAGGGGACAGGGCCCAGAGAGAGACCCAGTACTTC.

This clonotype occurred once. The rearrangement uses TRBV6-5 and TRBJ2-3; tentatively, D is TRBD1 (5 bases). Germline V gene sequence: CDR1 MNHEY, CDR2 SVGAGI. V shed 8 bases and J shed 6 bases, with 18 bases lying between them. This CDR3 region has 14 residues. The CDR3 coding sequence is TGTGCCAGCGGGAAGACATCCGCAGGGGATACGCAGTATTTT. Its translation is CASGKTSAGDTQYF.

There are a few counts of this clonotype. The V call is TRBV6-5, the J call TRBJ1-6, with D uncertain. Germline V CDR1 and CDR2: MNHEY, SVGAGI. With 6 bases removed from V and 7 bases from J, the gap between germline ends came to 13 bases. This CDR3 is built from 14 residues. The CDR3 reads CASSLETRNSPLHF. The CDR3 DNA reads as TGTGCCAGCAGCCTCGAGACCCGAAATTCACCCCTCCACTTT.

This clonotype was seen more than once but under ten times. The J gene is TRBJ1-2, the V gene TRBV20-1; TRBD1 aligns across 7 bases. The CDR3 is 13 residues long. The germline CDR1 and CDR2 sequences are DFQATT and SNEGSKA (reference sequence). The J segment lost 8 bases and the V segment lost 0 bases, leaving 6 bases of the junction unmatched. The chain's CDR3 is CSARDKGAGGYTF. CDR3 bases: TGCAGTGCTAGAGATAAGGGGGCGGGCGGCTACACCTTC.

J is TRBJ2-1 and V is TRBV6-2 or TRBV6-3; 7 bases agree with TRBD2. The CDR3 runs 15 residues. CDR1 and CDR2 (germline): MNHEY, SVGEGT. Germline trimming cut 2 bases from V and 6 bases from J; bases unmatched to any gene: 7. CDR3 in amino acids: CASSYVSSGPNEQFF. DNA of the CDR3: TGTGCCAGCAGTTACGTGTCTAGCGGACCCAATGAGCAGTTCTTC.

This clonotype was found a few times. CDR3 DNA: TGTGCCAGCCGATCAACAGGGGTCGGCACAGATACGCAGTATTTT. Translated: CASRSTGVGTDTQYF. The rearrangement links TRBV6-2 or TRBV6-3 to TRBJ2-3; 7 nucleotides line up with TRBD1. This CDR3 is 15 amino acids long. V was pared by 8 bases and J by 1 base, with 9 bases of the junction left unmatched. Germline CDR1 and CDR2: MNHEY and SVGEGT.

The chain recombines TRBV6-2 or TRBV6-3 with TRBJ2-7; weak D call: TRBD1 (6 bases). The germline V gene has CDR1 MNHEY and CDR2 SVGEGT. Trimming stripped 8 bases from V and 3 bases from J, with 17 bases between. The CDR3 spans 14 residues. This CDR3 is CASALQGSSYEQYF. CDR3 nucleotide sequence: TGTGCCAGCGCACTTCAGGGGAGTAGCTACGAGCAGTACTTC.

This clonotype was seen a handful of times. This rearrangement joins TRBV12-3 or TRBV12-4 to TRBJ2-1; maybe TRBD1 (5 bases). CDR3 size: 15 residues. Trimming stripped 3 bases from V and 5 bases from J, with 14 bases between. The CDR3 DNA reads as TGTGCCAGCAGTTTTCGGCAGGGTCCCAACAATGAGCAGTTCTTC. It translates to CASSFRQGPNNEQFF.

This chain's CDR3 is CSARGPQTSGGLTFVYNEQYF. The DNA of the CDR3 is TGCAGTGCTAGAGGACCTCAGACTAGCGGGGGGCTTACTTTTGTATATAATGAGCAGTACTTC. The genes are TRBV20-1 and TRBJ2-5, with TRBD2 matching 13 bases. The CDR3 contains 21 residues. From germline, CDR1 is DFQATT and CDR2 SNEGSKA (reference sequence). V lost 1 base and J lost 11; bases outside the gene matches: 28.

This clonotype was observed a handful of times. The CDR3 DNA reads as TGCAGCGTCGGGAGGGCCTCCGTCACAGATACGCAGTATTTT. This encodes CSVGRASVTDTQYF. The rearrangement uses TRBV29-1 and TRBJ2-3, with TRBD2 matching over 8 bases. Germline V gene data show CDR1 as SQVTM and CDR2 as ANQGSEA. With 6 bases clipped from V and 2 bases from J, the junction kept 7 bases outside the gene matches. The CDR3 sequence is 14 residues long.